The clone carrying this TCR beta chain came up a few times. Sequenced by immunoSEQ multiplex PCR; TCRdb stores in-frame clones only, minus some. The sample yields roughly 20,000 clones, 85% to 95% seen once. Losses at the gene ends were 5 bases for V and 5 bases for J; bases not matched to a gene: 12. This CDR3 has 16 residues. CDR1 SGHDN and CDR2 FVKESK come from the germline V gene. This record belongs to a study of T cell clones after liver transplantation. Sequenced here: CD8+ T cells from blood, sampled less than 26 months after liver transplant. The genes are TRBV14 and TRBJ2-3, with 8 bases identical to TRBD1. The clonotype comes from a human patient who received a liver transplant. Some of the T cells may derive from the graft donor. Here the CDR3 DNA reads TGTGCCAGCAGCGTCCTAGCCAGACAGGGGCTAGATACGCAGTATTTT. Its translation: CASSVLARQGLDTQYF. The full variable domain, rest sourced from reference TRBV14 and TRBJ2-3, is EAGVTQFPSHSVIEKGQTVTLRCDPISGHDNLYWYRRVMGKEIKFLLHFVKESKQDESGMPNNRFLAERTGGTYSTLKVQPAELEDSGVYFCASSVLARQGLDTQYFGPGTRLTVL.